The T cell receptor (beta chain) described here comes from a study of identical twins. This CDR3 has 16 residues. Germline trimming cut 1 base from V and 0 bases from J; bases unmatched to any gene: 4. In germline, CDR1 is SGHTA, CDR2 FQGNSA. TCRdb used MiXCR to reprocess the 5' RACE reads, holding one entry per CDR3 protein. The sample has 400,000 to 500,000 distinct CDR3 sequences, roughly an eighth seen once. Findings of the study overall: Out-of-frame alpha sequences shared by twins showed excess low generation probability. Monozygotic twin pairs showed more out-of-frame TCR alpha sharing than models estimated. There were fewer insertions in abundant cord blood beta clonotypes, but memory repertoires showed no such pattern. Twins showed weaker excess sharing in their beta out-of-frame sequences.

This clonotype was observed many times. Antigen: not known. The data were also submitted as part of a second study, on yellow fever vaccine responses in identical twins.

The TCR sequence derives from a woman younger than 35 in good health. The specimen was CD4+ T cells sorted from blood. The chain joins TRBV7-2 to TRBJ2-7, with 9 bases fitting TRBD2. The CDR3 is CASSLGASGISYEQYF. The CDR3 DNA sequence: TGTGCCAGCAGCTTAGGGGCTAGCGGGATCTCCTACGAGCAGTACTTC. The whole variable domain, remainder taken from reference TRBV7-2 and TRBJ2-7, is GAGVSQSPSNKVTEKGKDVELRCDPISGHTALYWYRQSLGQGLEFLIYFQGNSAPDKSGLPSDRFSAERTGGSVSTLTIQRTQQEDSAVYLCASSLGASGISYEQYFGPGTRLTVT.